Below, 3 T cell receptor beta chains from the same sample are listed, as sequenced in a study of shared clonotypes between healthy human individuals. Here immunoSEQ multiplex PCR was the method, and the copy in TCRdb shows in-frame clones only, minus some. Of some 2,100,000 clones in the sample, 85% to 95% were seen once. CD45RO-negative, CCR7-positively selected cells formed the naive CD8 fraction, excluding terminally differentiated effector memory CD45RA+ cells. The sample consisted of naive CD8+ T cells from PBMCs. The receptors here all came from a man between 18 and 29 years old in good health. Some clones in this sample may be carry-over from other donors' samples.

The CDR3 DNA follows: TGTGCCTGGAGCCCAGTTAGCGGGAAACCCTACGAGCAGTACTTC. Translation gives CAWSPVSGKPYEQYF. The rearrangement joins TRBV30 to TRBJ2-7, with 8 bases that match TRBD2. Per the germline V gene, CDR1 is GTSNPN and CDR2 is SVGIG (reference sequence). This CDR3 has 15 amino acids. V was pared by 3 bases and J by 2 bases, with 9 bases of the junction left unmatched.

The chain couples TRBV27 to TRBJ2-2, with unresolved D. The CDR3 has 17 residues. V lost 1 base and J lost 1, with 13 bases in between. Germline-derived CDR1 and CDR2 are MNHEY and SMNVEV (reference sequence). CDR3 in DNA: TGTGCCAGCAGTTTATTGATCCCGACGGGGAACACCGGGGAGCTGTTTTTT. Translating it yields CASSLLIPTGNTGELFF.

J is TRBJ1-4 and V is TRBV27; 9 bases match TRBD1. The germline gives CDR1 MNHEY, CDR2 SMNVEV (reference sequence). This CDR3 is built from 13 residues. Germline trimming cut 2 bases from V and 12 bases from J; bases unmatched to any gene: 4. CDR3 bases: TGTGCCAGCAGTTTAGGGAGGACAGGGGAACTGTTTTTT. Translating gives CASSLGRTGELFF. Looking up the rest from reference TRBV27 and TRBJ1-4 gives the full variable domain: EAQVTQNPRYLITVTGKKLTVTCSQNMNHEYMSWYRQDPGLGLRQIYYSMNVEVTDKGDVPEGYKVSRKEKRNFPLILESPSPNQTSLYFCASSLGRTGELFFGSGTQLSVL.